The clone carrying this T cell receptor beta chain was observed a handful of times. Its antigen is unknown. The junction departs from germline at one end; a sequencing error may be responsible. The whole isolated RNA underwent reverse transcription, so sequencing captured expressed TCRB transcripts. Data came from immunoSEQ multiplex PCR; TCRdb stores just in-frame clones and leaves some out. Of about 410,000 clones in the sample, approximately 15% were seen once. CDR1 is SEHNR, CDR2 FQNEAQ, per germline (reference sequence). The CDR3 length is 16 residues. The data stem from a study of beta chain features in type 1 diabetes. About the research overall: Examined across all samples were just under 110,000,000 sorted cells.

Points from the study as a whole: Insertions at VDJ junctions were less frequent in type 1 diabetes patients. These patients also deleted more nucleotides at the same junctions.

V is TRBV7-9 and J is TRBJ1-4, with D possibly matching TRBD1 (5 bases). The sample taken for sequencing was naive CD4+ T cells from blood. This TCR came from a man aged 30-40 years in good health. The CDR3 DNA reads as TGTGCCAGCACCTTAGGGGCCTCTACGGCTAATGAAAAACTGTTTTTT. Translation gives CASTLGASTANEKLFF.